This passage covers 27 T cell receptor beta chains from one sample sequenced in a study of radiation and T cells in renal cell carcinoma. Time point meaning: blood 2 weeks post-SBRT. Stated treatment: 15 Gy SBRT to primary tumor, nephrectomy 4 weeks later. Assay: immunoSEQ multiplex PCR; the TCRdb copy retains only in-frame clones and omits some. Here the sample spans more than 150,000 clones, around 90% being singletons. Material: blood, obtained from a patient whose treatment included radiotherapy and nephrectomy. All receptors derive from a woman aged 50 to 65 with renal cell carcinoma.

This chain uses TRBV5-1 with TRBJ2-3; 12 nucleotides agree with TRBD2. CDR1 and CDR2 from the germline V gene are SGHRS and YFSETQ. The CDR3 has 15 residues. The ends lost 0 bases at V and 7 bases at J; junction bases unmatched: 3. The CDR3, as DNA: TGCGCCAGCAGCTTGGGGACTAGCGGGGATAATACGCAGTATTTT. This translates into CASSLGTSGDNTQYF.

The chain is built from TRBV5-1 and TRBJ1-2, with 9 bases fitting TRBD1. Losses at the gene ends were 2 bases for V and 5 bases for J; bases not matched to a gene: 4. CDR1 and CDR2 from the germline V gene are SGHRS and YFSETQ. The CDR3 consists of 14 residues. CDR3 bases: TGCGCCAGCAGCTTTACAGGGGGCGGATATGGCTACACCTTC. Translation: CASSFTGGGYGYTF.

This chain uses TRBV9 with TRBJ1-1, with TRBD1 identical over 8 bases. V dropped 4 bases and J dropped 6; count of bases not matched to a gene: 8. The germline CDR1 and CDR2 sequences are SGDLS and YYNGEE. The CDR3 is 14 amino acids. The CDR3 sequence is CASSSRDRSAEAFF. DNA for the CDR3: TGTGCCAGCAGCTCCCGGGACAGGAGTGCTGAAGCTTTCTTT.

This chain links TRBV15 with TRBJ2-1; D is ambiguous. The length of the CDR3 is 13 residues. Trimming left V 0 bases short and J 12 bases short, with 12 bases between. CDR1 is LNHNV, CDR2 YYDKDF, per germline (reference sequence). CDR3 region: CATSRDFQDWQFF. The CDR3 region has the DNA TGTGCCACCAGCAGAGATTTCCAGGATTGGCAGTTCTTC.

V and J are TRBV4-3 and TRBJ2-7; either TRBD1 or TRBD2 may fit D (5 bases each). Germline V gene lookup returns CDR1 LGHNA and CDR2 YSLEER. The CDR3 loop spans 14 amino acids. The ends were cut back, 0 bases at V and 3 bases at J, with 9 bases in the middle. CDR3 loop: CASSQDGGFYEQYF. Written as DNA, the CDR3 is TGCGCCAGCAGCCAAGATGGGGGATTCTACGAGCAGTACTTC.

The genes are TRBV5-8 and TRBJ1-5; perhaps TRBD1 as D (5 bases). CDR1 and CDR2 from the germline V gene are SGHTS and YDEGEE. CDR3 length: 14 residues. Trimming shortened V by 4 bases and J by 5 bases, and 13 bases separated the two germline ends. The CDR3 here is CASSNRDWDQPQHF. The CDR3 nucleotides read TGTGCCAGCAGCAACCGGGACTGGGATCAGCCCCAGCATTTT.

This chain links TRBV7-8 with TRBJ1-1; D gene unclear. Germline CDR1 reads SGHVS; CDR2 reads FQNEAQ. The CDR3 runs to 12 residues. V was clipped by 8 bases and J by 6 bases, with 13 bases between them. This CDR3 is CASGKYRAEAFF. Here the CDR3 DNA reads TGTGCCAGCGGAAAATACCGCGCTGAAGCTTTCTTT.

The CDR3 protein is CASSLLAGKSQETQYF. The CDR3 DNA is TGTGCCAGCAGCTTACTAGCGGGCAAGAGTCAAGAGACCCAGTACTTC. The V and J genes are TRBV5-5 and TRBJ2-5; 9 nucleotides line up with TRBD2. J lost 2 bases, V lost 2 bases, and 7 bases had no gene match. The CDR3 length is 16 residues. CDR1 and CDR2 from the germline V gene are SGHKS and YYEKEE (reference sequence).

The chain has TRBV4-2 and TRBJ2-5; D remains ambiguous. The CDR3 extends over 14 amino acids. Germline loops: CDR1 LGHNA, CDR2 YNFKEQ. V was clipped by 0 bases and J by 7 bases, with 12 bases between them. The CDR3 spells CASSQESTSGTQYF. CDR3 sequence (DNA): TGTGCCAGCAGCCAAGAGTCCACCTCGGGGACCCAGTACTTC.

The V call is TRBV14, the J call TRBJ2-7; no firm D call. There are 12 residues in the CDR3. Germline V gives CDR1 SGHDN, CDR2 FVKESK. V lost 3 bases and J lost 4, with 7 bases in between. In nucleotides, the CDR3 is TGTGCCAGCAGCCAGGAAGGGTACGAGCAGTACTTC. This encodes CASSQEGYEQYF. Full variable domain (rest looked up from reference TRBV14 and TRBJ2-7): EAGVTQFPSHSVIEKGQTVTLRCDPISGHDNLYWYRRVMGKEIKFLLHFVKESKQDESGMPNNRFLAERTGGTYSTLKVQPAELEDSGVYFCASSQEGYEQYFGPGTRLTVT.

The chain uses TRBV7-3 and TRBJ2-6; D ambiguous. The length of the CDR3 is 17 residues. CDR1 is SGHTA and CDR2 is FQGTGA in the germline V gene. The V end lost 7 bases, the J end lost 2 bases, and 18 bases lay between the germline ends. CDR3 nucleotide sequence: TGTGCCAGCACCCTAAACTTCGGCCGCCCTGGGGCCAACGTCCTGACTTTC. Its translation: CASTLNFGRPGANVLTF.

This CDR3 is CASSESYRGGWQYF. CDR3 bases: TGTGCCAGCAGTGAATCGTACAGGGGAGGTTGGCAGTACTTC. The V and J genes are TRBV25-1 and TRBJ2-7; D is possibly TRBD1 (7 bases). The germline gives CDR1 MGHDK, CDR2 SYGVNS. The CDR3 sequence is 14 residues long. Trimming removed 1 base from V and 9 bases from J, with 16 bases in between.

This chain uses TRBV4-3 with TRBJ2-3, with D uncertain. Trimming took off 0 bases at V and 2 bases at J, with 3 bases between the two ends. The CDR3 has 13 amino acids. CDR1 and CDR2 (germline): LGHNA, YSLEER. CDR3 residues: CASSQDSTDTQYF. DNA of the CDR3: TGCGCCAGCAGCCAAGACTCCACAGATACGCAGTATTTT.

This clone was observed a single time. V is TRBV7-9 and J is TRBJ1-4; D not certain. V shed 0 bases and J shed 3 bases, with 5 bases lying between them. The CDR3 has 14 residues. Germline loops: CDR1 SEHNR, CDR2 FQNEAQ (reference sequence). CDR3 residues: CASSLAGPNEKLFF. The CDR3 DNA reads TGTGCCAGCAGCTTAGCTGGCCCTAATGAAAAACTGTTTTTT. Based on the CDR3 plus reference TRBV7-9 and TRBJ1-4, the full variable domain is DTGVSQNPRHKITKRGQNVTFRCDPISEHNRLYWYRQTLGQGPEFLTYFQNEAQLEKSRLLSDRFSAERPKGSFSTLEIQRTEQGDSAMYLCASSLAGPNEKLFFGSGTQLSVL.

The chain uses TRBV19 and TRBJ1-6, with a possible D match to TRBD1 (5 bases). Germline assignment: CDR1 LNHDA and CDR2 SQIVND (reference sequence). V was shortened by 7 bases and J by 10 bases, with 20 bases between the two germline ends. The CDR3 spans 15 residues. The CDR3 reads CASNSIRGEGSPLHF. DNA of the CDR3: TGTGCCAGTAATAGCATTAGGGGTGAGGGATCACCCCTCCACTTT. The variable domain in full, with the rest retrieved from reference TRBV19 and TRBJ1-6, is DGGITQSPKYLFRKEGQNVTLSCEQNLNHDAMYWYRQDPGQGLRLIYYSQIVNDFQKGDIAEGYSVSREKKESFPLTVTSAQKNPTAFYLCASNSIRGEGSPLHFGNGTRLTVT.

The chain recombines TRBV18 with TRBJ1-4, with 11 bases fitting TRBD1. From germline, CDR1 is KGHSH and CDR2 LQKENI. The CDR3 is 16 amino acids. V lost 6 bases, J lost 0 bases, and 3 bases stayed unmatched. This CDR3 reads CASSPGQGATNEKLFF. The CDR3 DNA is TGTGCCAGCTCCCCGGGACAGGGGGCAACTAATGAAAAACTGTTTTTT.

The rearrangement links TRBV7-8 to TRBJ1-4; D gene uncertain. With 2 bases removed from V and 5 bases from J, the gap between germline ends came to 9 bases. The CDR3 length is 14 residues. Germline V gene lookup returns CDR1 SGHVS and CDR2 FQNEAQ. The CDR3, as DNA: TGTGCCAGCAGCTTAACCGGAGTGAATGAAAAACTGTTTTTT. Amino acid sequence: CASSLTGVNEKLFF.

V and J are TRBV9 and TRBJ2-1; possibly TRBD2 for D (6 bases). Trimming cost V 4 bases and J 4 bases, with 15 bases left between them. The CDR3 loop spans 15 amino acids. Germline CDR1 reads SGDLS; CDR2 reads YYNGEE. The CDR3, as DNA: TGTGCCAGCAGCCTGGGCGGGGCGACGTACAATGAGCAGTTCTTC. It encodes CASSLGGATYNEQFF.

The CDR3 DNA reads as TGTGCCAGCTCATCATCTGGACAAAGCTCCTACGAGCAGTACTTC. Protein: CASSSSGQSSYEQYF. V is TRBV18 and J is TRBJ2-7; tentatively, D is TRBD1 (5 bases). This CDR3 region has 15 residues. In germline, CDR1 is KGHSH, CDR2 LQKENI. V was clipped by 5 bases and J by 0 bases, with 14 bases between them.

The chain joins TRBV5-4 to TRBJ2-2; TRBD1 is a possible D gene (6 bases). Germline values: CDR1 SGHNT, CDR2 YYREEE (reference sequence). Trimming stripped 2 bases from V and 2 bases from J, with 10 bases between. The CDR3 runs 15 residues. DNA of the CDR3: TGTGCCAGCAGCTTTGGGACAAGTAACACCGGGGAGCTGTTTTTT. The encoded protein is CASSFGTSNTGELFF.

CDR3 sequence reads: CASSQDRKPGVMLPNEQFF. The DNA of the CDR3 is TGTGCCAGCAGCCAAGATCGGAAGCCAGGGGTTATGTTGCCCAATGAGCAGTTCTTC. This chain connects TRBV14 to TRBJ2-1; possibly TRBD1 for D (6 bases). With 0 bases removed from V and 6 bases from J, the gap between germline ends came to 24 bases. CDR3 length: 19 residues. Germline values: CDR1 SGHDN, CDR2 FVKESK.

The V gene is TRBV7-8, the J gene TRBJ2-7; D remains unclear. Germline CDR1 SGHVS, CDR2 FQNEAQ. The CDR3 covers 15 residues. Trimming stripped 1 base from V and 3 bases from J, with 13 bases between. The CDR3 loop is CASSLGLDTSYEQYF. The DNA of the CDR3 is TGTGCCAGCAGCTTAGGTCTAGACACCAGCTACGAGCAGTACTTC.

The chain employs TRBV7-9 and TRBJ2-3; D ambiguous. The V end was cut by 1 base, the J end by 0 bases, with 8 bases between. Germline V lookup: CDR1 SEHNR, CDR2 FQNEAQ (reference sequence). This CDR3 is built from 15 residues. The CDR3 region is CASSLGQSSTDTQYF. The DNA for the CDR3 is TGTGCCAGCAGCTTAGGGCAGTCTAGCACAGATACGCAGTATTTT.

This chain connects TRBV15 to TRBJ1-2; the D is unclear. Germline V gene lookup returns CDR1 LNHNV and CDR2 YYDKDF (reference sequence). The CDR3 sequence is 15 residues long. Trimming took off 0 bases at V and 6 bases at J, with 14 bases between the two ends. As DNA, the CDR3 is TGTGCCACCAGCAGAGATCTGCGGGATCACAATGGCTACACCTTC. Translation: CATSRDLRDHNGYTF.

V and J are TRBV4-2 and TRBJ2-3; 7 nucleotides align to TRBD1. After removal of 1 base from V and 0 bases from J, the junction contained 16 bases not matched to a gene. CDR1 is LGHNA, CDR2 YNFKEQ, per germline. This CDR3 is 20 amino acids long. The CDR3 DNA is TGTGCCAGCAGCCAAGGGGGTGGGGACAGAACTTATACAAGCACAGATACGCAGTATTTT. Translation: CASSQGGGDRTYTSTDTQYF.

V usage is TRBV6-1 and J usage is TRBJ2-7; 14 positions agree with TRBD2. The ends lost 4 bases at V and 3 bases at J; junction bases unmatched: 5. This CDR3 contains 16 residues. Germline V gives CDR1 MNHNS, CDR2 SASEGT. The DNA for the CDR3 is TGTGCCAGCAGTGTCGGACTAGCGGGGGGAATCTACGAGCAGTACTTC. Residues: CASSVGLAGGIYEQYF.

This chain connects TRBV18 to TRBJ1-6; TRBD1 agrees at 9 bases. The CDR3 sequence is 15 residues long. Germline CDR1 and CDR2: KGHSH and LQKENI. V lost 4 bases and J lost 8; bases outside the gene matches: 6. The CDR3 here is CASSHTRDRDSPLHF. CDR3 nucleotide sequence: TGTGCCAGCTCACACACACGGGACAGGGATTCACCCCTCCACTTT.